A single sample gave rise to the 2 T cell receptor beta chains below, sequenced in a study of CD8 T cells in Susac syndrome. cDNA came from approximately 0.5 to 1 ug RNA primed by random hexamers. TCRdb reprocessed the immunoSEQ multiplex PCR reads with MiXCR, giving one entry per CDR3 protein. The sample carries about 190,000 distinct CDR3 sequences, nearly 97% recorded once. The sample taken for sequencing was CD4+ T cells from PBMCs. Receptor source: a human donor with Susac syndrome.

As DNA, the CDR3 is TGTGCCAGCAGCCAAGGACAGGGACTACAGCCCCAGCATTTT. Amino acid sequence: CASSQGQGLQPQHF. The chain employs TRBV3-1 and TRBJ1-5, with TRBD1 matching 7 bases. This CDR3 spans 14 amino acids. The ends lost 1 base at V and 7 bases at J; junction bases unmatched: 4. Germline CDR1 is LGHDT and CDR2 is YNNKEL (reference sequence).

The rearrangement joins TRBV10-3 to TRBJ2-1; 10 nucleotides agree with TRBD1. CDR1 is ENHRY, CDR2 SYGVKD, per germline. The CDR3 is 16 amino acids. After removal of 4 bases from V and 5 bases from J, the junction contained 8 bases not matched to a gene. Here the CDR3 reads CAISAAGTGANNEQFF. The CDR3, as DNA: TGTGCCATCAGTGCCGCCGGGACAGGGGCAAACAATGAGCAGTTCTTC.